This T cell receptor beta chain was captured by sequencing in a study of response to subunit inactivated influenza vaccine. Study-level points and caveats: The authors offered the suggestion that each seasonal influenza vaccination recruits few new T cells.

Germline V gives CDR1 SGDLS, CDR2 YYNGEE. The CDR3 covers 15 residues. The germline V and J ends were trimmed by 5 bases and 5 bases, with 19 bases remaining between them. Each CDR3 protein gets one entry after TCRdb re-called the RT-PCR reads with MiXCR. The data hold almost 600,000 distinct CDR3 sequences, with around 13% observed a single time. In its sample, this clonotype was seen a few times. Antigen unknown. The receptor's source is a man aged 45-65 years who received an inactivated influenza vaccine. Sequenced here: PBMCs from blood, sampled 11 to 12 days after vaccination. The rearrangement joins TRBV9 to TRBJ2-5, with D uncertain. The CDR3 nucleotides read TGTGCCAGCAGTTTGGGTGGGTCGTCGGGTGAGACCCAGTACTTC. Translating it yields CASSLGGSSGETQYF.